A few counts support the clone carrying this TCR beta chain. CDR1 is KGHSH and CDR2 is LQKENI in the germline V gene. This CDR3 comprises 15 residues. The ends were cut back, 2 bases at V and 3 bases at J, with 14 bases in the middle. The data derive from a study of identical twins. One entry per CDR3 protein results from TCRdb running MiXCR on the 5' RACE reads. Of 500,000 to 600,000 distinct CDR3 sequences in the sample, 20% to 25% were seen once. The same data also contributed to another study, on T cells expressing NK-cell markers.

V usage is TRBV18 and J usage is TRBJ2-7, with D uncertain. What was sequenced was CD4+ T cells sorted from blood. This TCR was recovered from a woman aged 18-30 years in good health. The CDR3 DNA follows: TGTGCCAGCTCACCATCGGTTTGGGGAAACTACGAGCAGTACTTC. Translated, it gives CASSPSVWGNYEQYF.